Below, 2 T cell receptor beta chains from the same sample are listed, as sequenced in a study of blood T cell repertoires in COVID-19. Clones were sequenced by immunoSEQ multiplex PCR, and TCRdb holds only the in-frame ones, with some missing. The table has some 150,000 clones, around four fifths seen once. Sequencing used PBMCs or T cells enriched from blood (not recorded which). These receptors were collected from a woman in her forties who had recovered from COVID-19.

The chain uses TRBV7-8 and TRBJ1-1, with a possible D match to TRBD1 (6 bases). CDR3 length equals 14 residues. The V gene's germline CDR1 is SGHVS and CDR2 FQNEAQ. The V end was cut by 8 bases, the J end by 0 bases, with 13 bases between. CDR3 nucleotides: TGTGCCAGCGGGGGCAGTTCCATGAACACTGAAGCTTTCTTT. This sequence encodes CASGGSSMNTEAFF.

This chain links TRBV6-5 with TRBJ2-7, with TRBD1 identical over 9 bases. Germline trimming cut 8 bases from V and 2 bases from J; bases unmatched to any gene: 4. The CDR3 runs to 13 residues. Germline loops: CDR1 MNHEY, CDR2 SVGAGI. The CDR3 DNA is TGTGCCAGCGGGCGGGACAGGGCCTACGAGCAGTACTTC. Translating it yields CASGRDRAYEQYF.